The 9 T cell receptor beta chains listed next were all sequenced from one sample in a study of T cells in Graves' hyperthyroidism and ophthalmopathy. There were TCR beta CDR3 regions amplified from RNA transcripts. Carried out on the TCR CDR3, a first-round RT-PCR used the HTBI primer set. TCRdb called the multiplex PCR reads again in MiXCR, with one record for every CDR3 protein. The table records more than 95,000 distinct CDR3 sequences, about 45% of them present only once. Sequenced: blood. The receptors stem from a man in his forties with Graves' hyperthyroidism.

In this sample, this clonotype turned up once. The gene calls are TRBV6-6 and TRBJ1-1; TRBD1 is a possible D gene (5 bases). Germline values: CDR1 MNHNY, CDR2 SVGAGI (reference sequence). The V gene lost 3 bases and the J gene lost 1 base, with 12 bases spanning the gap. The CDR3 extends over 15 amino acids. Here the CDR3 DNA reads TGTGCCAGCAGTTATCTCGAGGGGACGAACACTGAAGCTTTCTTT. Translated, it gives CASSYLEGTNTEAFF.

This clonotype appeared many times. This sequence joins TRBV28 and TRBJ2-7, with no clear D. The CDR3 is 13 amino acids. The germline V and J ends were trimmed by 4 bases and 6 bases, with 13 bases remaining between them. The germline V gene has CDR1 MDHEN and CDR2 SYDVKM. The CDR3 DNA is TGTGCCAGCAGTTCGAACCTGAGGCGCGAGCAGTACTTC. Residues: CASSSNLRREQYF.

This clonotype showed up many times. The rearrangement links TRBV6-1 to TRBJ2-5; no clear D. Per germline, CDR1 MNHNS and CDR2 SASEGT. Trimming left V 2 bases short and J 0 bases short, with 7 bases between. The CDR3 consists of 14 residues. CDR3 amino acids: CASSETADQETQYF. The DNA for the CDR3 is TGTGCCAGCAGTGAAACGGCGGACCAAGAGACCCAGTACTTC.

The gene calls are TRBV7-7 and TRBJ2-7, with 10 bases aligning to TRBD2. The CDR3 totals 14 residues. Germline V gene lookup returns CDR1 SSHAT and CDR2 FNYEAQ (reference sequence). The DNA of the CDR3 is TGTGCTAGTAGACTAGCGGGCCACCTCTACGAGCAGTACTTC. This encodes CASRLAGHLYEQYF.

The CDR3 DNA reads as TGTGCCAGCAGCAAAGGGGGGCTAGCGGGGAAGTATTTT. Amino acid sequence: CASSKGGLAGKYF. The V call is TRBV7-2, the J call TRBJ2-3; 9 positions match TRBD2. CDR1 is SGHTA and CDR2 is FQGNSA in the germline V gene. J was trimmed by 13 bases and V by 5 bases; bases with no gene match: 10. CDR3 length equals 13 residues.

This clonotype was observed many times. The rearrangement joins TRBV4-2 to TRBJ2-5; D may be TRBD2 (6 bases). CDR3 size: 15 residues. Germline V gene sequence: CDR1 LGHNA, CDR2 YNFKEQ. V was trimmed by 1 base and J by 5 bases, leaving 14 bases between them. CDR3 nucleotide sequence: TGTGCCAGCAGCCAAGCGGAGGGGTCGGCGGAGACCCAGTACTTC. Protein: CASSQAEGSAETQYF.

The chain couples TRBV2 to TRBJ1-5; 9 nucleotides align to TRBD1. J was trimmed by 0 bases and V by 6 bases; bases with no gene match: 6. This CDR3 region has 16 residues. Per germline, CDR1 SNHLY and CDR2 FYNNEI. The CDR3 reads CASSQGTGISNQPQHF. The CDR3 DNA sequence: TGTGCCAGCAGCCAAGGGACAGGGATTAGCAATCAGCCCCAGCATTTT.

This clonotype was seen a single time. A read error is possible here, since a much larger clone lies one base away. The V and J genes are TRBV7-9 and TRBJ1-1; TRBD1 agrees at 7 bases. This CDR3 is built from 14 residues. J gave up 1 base and V 5 bases, and 4 bases lay outside the gene matches. The germline CDR1 and CDR2 sequences are SEHNR and FQNEAQ (reference sequence). Written as DNA, the CDR3 is TGTGCCAGCAGCCCCCGGGACAGGAACACTGAAGCTTTCTTT. Amino acids: CASSPRDRNTEAFF.

In its sample, this clonotype was seen a few times. The rearrangement joins TRBV30 to TRBJ1-6, with 9 nucleotides matching TRBD1. Trimming at V came to 1 base and at J to 6 bases, leaving 7 bases not matched to a gene. The CDR3 has 16 amino acids. CDR1 and CDR2 from the germline V gene are GTSNPN and SVGIG (reference sequence). The CDR3 nucleotides are TGTGCCTGGAGTGCTAAAACAGGGGGCGGTAATTCACCCCTCCACTTT. Protein: CAWSAKTGGGNSPLHF.